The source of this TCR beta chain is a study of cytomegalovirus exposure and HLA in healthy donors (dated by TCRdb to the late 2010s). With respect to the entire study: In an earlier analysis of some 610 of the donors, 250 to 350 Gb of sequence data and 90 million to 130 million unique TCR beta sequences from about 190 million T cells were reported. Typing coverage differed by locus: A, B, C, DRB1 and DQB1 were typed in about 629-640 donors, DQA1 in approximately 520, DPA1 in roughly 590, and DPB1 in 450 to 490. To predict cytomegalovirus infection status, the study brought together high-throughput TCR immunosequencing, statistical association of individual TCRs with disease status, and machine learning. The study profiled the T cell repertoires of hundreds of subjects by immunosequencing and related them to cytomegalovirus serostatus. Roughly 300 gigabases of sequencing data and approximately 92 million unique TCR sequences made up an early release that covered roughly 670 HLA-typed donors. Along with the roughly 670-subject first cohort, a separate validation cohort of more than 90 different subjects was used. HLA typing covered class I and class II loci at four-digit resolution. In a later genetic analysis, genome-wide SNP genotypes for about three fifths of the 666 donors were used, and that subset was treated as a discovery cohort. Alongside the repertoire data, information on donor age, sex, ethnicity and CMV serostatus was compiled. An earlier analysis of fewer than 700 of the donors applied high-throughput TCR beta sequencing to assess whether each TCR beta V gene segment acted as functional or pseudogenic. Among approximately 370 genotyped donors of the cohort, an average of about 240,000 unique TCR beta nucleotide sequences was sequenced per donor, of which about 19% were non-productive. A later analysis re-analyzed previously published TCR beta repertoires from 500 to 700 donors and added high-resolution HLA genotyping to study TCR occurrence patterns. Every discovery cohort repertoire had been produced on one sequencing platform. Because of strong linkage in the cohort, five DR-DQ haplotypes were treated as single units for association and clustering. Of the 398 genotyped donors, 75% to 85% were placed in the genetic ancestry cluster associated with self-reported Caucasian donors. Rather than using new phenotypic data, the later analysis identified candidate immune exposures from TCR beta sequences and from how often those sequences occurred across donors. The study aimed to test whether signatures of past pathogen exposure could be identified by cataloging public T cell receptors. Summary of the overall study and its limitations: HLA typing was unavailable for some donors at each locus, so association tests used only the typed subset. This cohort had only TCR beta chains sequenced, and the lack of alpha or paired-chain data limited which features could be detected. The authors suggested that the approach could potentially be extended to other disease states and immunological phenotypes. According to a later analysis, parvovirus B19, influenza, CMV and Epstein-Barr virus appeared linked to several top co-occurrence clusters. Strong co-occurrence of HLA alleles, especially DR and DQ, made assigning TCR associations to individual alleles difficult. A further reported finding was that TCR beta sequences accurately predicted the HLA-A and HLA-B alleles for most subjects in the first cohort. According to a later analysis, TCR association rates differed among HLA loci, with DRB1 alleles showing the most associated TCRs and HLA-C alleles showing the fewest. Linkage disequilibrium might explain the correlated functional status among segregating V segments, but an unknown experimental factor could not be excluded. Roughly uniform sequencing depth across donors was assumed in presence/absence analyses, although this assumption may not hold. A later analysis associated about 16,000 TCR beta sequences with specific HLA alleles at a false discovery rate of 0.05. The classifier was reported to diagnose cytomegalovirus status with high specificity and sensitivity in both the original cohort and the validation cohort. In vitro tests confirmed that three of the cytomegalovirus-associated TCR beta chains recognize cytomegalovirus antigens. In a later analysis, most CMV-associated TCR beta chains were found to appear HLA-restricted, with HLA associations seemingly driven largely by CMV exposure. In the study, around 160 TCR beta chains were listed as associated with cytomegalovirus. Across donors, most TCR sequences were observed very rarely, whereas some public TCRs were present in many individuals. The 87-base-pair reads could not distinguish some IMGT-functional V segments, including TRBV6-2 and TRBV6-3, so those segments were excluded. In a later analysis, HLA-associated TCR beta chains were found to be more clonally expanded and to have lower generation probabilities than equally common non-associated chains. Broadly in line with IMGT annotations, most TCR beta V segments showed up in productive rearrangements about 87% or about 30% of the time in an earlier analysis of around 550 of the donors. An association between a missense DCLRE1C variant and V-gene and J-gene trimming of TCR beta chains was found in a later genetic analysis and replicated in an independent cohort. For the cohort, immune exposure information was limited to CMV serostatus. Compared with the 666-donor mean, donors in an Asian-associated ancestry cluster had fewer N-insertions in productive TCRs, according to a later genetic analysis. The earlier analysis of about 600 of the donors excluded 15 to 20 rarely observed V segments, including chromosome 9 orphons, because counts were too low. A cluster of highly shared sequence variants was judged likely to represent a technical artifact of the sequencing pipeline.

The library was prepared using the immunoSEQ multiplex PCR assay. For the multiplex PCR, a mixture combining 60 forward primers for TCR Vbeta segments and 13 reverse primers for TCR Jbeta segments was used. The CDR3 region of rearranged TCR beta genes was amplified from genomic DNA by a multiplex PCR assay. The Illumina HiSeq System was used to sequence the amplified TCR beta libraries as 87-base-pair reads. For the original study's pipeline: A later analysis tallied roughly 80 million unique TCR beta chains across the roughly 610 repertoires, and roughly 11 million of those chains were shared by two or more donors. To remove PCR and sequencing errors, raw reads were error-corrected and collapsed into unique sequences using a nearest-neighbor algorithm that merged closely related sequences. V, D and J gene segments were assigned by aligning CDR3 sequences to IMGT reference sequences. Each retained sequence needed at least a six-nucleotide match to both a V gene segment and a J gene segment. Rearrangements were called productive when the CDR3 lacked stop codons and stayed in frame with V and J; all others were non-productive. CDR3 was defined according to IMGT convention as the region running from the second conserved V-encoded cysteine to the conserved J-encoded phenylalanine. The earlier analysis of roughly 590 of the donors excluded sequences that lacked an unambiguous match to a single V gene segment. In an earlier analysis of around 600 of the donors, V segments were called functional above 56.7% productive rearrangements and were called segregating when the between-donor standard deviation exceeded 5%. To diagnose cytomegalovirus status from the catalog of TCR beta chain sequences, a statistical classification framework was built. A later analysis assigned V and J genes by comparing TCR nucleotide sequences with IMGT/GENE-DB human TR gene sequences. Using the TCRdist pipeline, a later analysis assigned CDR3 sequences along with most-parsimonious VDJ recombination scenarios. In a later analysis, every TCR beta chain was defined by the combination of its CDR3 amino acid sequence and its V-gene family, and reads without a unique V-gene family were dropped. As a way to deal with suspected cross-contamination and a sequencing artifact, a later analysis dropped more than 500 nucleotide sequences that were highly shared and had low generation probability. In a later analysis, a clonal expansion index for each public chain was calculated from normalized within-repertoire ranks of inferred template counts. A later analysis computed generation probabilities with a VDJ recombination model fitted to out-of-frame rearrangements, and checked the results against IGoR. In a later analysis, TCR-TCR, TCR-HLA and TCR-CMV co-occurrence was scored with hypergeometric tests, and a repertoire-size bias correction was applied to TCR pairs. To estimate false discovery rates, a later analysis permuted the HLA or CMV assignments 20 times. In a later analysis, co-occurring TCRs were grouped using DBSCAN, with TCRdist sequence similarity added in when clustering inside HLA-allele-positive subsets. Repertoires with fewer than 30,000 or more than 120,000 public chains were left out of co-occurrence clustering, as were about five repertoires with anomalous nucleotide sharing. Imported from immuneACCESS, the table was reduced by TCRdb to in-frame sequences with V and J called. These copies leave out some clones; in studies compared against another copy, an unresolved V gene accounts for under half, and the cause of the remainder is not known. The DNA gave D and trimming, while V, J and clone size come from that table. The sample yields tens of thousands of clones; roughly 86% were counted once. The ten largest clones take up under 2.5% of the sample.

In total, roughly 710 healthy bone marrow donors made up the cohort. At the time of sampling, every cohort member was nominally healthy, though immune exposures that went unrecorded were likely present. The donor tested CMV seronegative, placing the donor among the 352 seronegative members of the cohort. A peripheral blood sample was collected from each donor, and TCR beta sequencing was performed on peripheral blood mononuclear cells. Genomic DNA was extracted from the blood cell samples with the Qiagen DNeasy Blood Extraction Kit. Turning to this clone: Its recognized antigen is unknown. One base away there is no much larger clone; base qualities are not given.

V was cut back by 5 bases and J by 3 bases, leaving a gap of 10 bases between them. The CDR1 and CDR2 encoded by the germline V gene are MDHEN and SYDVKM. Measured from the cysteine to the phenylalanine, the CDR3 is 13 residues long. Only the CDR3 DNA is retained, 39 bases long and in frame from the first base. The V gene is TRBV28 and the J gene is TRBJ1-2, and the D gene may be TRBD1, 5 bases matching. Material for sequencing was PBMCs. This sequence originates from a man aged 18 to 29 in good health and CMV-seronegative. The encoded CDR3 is CASSPRGDYGYTF. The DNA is TGTGCCAGCAGTCCCCGGGGGGACTATGGCTACACCTTC.